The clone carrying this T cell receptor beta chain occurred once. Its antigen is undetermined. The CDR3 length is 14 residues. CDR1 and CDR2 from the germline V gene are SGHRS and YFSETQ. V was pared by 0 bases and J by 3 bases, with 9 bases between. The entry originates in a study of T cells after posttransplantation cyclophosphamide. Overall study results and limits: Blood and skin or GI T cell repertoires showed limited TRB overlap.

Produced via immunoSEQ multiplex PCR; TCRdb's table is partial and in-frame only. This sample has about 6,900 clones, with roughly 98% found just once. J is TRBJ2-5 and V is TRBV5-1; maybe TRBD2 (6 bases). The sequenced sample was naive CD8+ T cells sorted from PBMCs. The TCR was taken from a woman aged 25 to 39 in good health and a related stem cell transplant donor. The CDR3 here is CASSLVASEETQYF. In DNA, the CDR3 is TGCGCCAGCAGCTTGGTGGCTAGCGAAGAGACCCAGTACTTC. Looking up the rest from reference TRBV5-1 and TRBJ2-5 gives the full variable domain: KAGVTQTPRYLIKTRGQQVTLSCSPISGHRSVSWYQQTPGQGLQFLFEYFSETQRNKGNFPGRFSGRQFSNSRSEMNVSTLELGDSALYLCASSLVASEETQYFGPGTRLLVL.